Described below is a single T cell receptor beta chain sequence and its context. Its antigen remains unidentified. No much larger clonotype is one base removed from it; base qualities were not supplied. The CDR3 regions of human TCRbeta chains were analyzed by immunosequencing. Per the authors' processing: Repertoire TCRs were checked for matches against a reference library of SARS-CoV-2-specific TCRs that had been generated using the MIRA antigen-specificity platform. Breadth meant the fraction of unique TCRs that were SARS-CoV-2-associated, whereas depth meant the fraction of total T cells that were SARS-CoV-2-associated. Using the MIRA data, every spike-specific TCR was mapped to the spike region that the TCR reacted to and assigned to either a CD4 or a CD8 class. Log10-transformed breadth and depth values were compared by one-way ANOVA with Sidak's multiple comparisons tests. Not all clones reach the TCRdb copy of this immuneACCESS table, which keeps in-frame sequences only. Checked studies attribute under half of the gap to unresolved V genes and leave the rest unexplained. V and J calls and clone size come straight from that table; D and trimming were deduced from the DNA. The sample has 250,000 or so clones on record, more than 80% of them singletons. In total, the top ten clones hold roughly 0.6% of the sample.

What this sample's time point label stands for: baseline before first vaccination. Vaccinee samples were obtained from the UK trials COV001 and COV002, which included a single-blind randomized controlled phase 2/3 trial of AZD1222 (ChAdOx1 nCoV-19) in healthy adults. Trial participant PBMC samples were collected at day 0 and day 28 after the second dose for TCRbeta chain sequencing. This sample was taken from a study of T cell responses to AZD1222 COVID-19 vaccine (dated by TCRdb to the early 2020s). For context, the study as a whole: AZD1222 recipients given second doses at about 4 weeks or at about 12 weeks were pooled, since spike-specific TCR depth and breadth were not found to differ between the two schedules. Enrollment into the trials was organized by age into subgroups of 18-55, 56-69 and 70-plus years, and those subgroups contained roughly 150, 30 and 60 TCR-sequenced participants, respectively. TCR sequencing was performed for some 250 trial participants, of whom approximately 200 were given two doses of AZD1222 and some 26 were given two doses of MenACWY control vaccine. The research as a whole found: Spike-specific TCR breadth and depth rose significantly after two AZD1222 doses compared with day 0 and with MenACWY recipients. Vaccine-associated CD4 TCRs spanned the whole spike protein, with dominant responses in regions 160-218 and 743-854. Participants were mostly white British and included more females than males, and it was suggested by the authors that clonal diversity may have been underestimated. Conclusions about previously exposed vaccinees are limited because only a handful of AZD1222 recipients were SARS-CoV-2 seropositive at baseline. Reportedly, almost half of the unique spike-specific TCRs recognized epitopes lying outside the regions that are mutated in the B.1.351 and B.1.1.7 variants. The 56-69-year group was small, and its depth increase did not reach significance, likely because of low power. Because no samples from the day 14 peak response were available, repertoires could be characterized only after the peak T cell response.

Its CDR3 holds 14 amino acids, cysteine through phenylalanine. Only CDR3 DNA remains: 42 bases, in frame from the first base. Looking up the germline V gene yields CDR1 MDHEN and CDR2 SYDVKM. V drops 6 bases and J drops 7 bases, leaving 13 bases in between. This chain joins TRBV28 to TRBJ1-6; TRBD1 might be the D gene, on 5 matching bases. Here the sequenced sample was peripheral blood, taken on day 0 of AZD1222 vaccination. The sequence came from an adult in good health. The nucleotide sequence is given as TGTGCCAGCAGCCTAATCCGGGGGAATTCACCCCTCCACTTT. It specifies CASSLIRGNSPLHF.